This TCR beta chain stems from a study of T-cell reconstitution after alpha-beta-depleted transplantation in children. This clonotype was seen repeatedly, ten times or more. The target antigen is unknown. Unique molecular identifiers were incorporated when the TCRbeta library was constructed. A single record per CDR3 protein comes from TCRdb applying MiXCR to the PCR reads. The sample has a few hundred thousand distinct CDR3 sequences, around a tenth seen once; the top ten hold roughly a quarter. Study conclusions and caveats: Several hundred rapidly expanded clones from non-depleted graft cells reportedly supplied alpha-beta T cells about two months post-transplant. From newly produced T cells came most of the T-cell counts and diversity one year after transplant. Surviving recipient T cells and thymic progenitors accounted for the high day-60 TCRbeta diversity observed in some patients.

J gave up 4 bases and V 0 bases, and 8 bases lay outside the gene matches. The CDR3 totals 16 residues. CDR1 is SGHRS, CDR2 YFSETQ, per germline. This rearrangement joins TRBV5-1 to TRBJ2-7, with TRBD2 identical over 9 bases. The specimen was peripheral blood, collected 180 days after TCRalphabeta/CD19-depleted stem cell transplant. This clonotype originated in a male patient aged 2-9 years who had a stem cell transplant for chronic granulomatous disease, so the T cells may come from the graft donor. The CDR3 is CASSLGAGGPTYEQYF. Written as DNA, the CDR3 is TGCGCCAGCAGCTTGGGAGCGGGAGGTCCCACTTACGAGCAGTACTTC.